The next 27 T cell receptor beta chains were all read from a single sample in a study of T-cell memory formation after mild COVID-19 (TCRdb year 2021). Library preparation employed 5' RACE. This sample was sequenced with an Illumina NovaSeq 6000. TCRdb reanalyzed the raw reads on its own, using fastp at Q25 for trimming and MiXCR for clone calling, and kept in-frame beta chains. Merged by CDR3 protein, the rows form single entries marked with the most common genes and DNA. The sample profile shows some 320,000 distinct CDR3 sequences; approximately 15% of them were found once. The ten biggest clones cover roughly 21% of the sample. Sequencing input: PBMCs or a T cell subset sorted from them (not recorded which). All receptors come from a man aged 18 to 29 who had mild COVID-19 (a few samples of this study predate the infection). The sample titles of this study are shuffled in the database, so cell type and time point are left out; the donor was told from shared clones.

This clonotype was observed once. V usage is TRBV24-1 and J usage is TRBJ2-2, with unresolved D. Germline V gene data show CDR1 as KGHDR and CDR2 as SFDVKD. The CDR3 runs 15 residues. V lost 1 base and J 5 bases, leaving 10 bases between the germline ends. The CDR3 region is CATSDFQDPTGELFF. The CDR3 nucleotides read TGTGCCACCAGTGATTTCCAGGACCCGACCGGGGAGCTGTTTTTT.

The genes are TRBV11-2 and TRBJ2-5; TRBD2 is a possible D gene (6 bases). The CDR3 contains 14 residues. From germline, CDR1 is SGHAT and CDR2 FQNNGV. With 1 base removed from V and 5 bases from J, the gap between germline ends came to 11 bases. CDR3 nucleotide sequence: TGTGCCAGCAGCTTAGCAACTAGCTGGGAGACCCAGTACTTC. Amino acid sequence: CASSLATSWETQYF.

This clonotype appeared many times. This chain links TRBV12-3 or TRBV12-4 with TRBJ2-7; TRBD1 matches at 9 bases. The CDR3 contains 14 residues. V shed 3 bases and J 5 bases; nucleotides not matched to a gene: 5. Written as DNA, the CDR3 is TGTGCCAGCAGTTTGGGACAGGGAAGGAACGAGCAGTACTTC. This sequence encodes CASSLGQGRNEQYF.

This chain connects TRBV7-2 to TRBJ2-4, with a tentative D call TRBD1 (6 bases). Trimming removed 7 bases from V and 7 bases from J, with 11 bases in between. Germline assignment: CDR1 SGHTA and CDR2 FQGNSA. This CDR3 has 12 residues. The CDR3 loop is CASTSTGNIQYF. CDR3 bases: TGTGCCAGCACCTCCACAGGGAACATTCAGTACTTC.

This clonotype was seen ten or more times. The gene calls are TRBV4-3 and TRBJ2-2; D may be TRBD1 (6 bases). The germline CDR1 and CDR2 sequences are LGHNA and YSLEER. Trimming shortened V by 0 bases and J by 0 bases, and 14 bases separated the two germline ends. This CDR3 contains 18 residues. The CDR3 coding sequence is TGCGCCAGCAGCCAAGAGGACAGCTCAGACTCGAACACCGGGGAGCTGTTTTTT. Its translation: CASSQEDSSDSNTGELFF.

This sequence joins TRBV29-1 and TRBJ2-6; 7 bases agree with TRBD1. Germline V gives CDR1 SQVTM, CDR2 ANQGSEA. Losses at the gene ends were 4 bases for V and 2 bases for J; bases not matched to a gene: 2. The CDR3 contains 14 residues. DNA for the CDR3: TGCAGCGTTGGTACAGGGGCTGGGGCCAACGTCCTGACTTTC. Protein: CSVGTGAGANVLTF.

The gene calls are TRBV4-3 and TRBJ2-7, with D possibly TRBD1 on 6 matching bases. Trimming pared 0 bases from V and 4 bases from J, leaving 19 bases between. Germline values: CDR1 LGHNA, CDR2 YSLEER. CDR3 length: 17 residues. The CDR3 DNA reads as TGCGCCAGCAGCCAAGATCCAGGGGCGGCCAGGAGGTACGAGCAGTACGTC. This gives the protein CASSQDPGAARRYEQYV.

This clonotype was seen a handful of times. This chain connects TRBV7-2 to TRBJ1-6; D perhaps matches TRBD1 (5 bases). Germline lookup yields CDR1 SGHTA and CDR2 FQGNSA. Trimming took off 1 base at V and 7 bases at J, with 8 bases between the two ends. The CDR3 contains 14 residues. In DNA form, the CDR3 reads TGTGCCAGCAGCTTAGACAGGAGGAATTCACCCCTCCACTTT. This translates into CASSLDRRNSPLHF.

The chain recombines TRBV28 with TRBJ1-5, with no clear D. CDR1 is MDHEN, CDR2 SYDVKM, per germline. The CDR3 length is 12 residues. Between the trimmed V and J ends, which lost 5 bases and 7 bases, there was a span of 9 bases. For the CDR3, the DNA is TGTGCCAGCAGTGTCTCCGGCCAGCCCCAGCATTTT. It is translated as CASSVSGQPQHF.

A few counts support this clonotype. This chain connects TRBV29-1 to TRBJ2-3; tentatively, D is TRBD1 or TRBD2 (5 bases each). V gave up 8 bases and J gave up 0 bases, with 15 bases separating them. Germline V gene lookup returns CDR1 SQVTM and CDR2 ANQGSEA. This CDR3 spans 14 amino acids. The CDR3 nucleotides read TGCAGCTTCGAGGGGCGGACTAGCACAGATACGCAGTATTTT. As protein: CSFEGRTSTDTQYF.

The V gene is TRBV4-3, the J gene TRBJ1-6; no reliable D call. Germline V lookup: CDR1 LGHNA, CDR2 YSLEER. The V gene lost 2 bases and the J gene lost 8 bases, with 13 bases spanning the gap. The CDR3 runs 15 residues. CDR3 in amino acids: CASSQSSGSYSPLHF. The CDR3 DNA reads as TGCGCCAGCAGCCAAAGCTCAGGATCGTATTCACCCCTCCACTTT.

At least ten counts were recorded for this clonotype. J is TRBJ2-1 and V is TRBV9; TRBD2 matches at 8 bases. The junction had 4 bases not matched to a gene; V was cut back by 4 bases and J by 7 bases. Germline CDR1 is SGDLS and CDR2 is YYNGEE. This CDR3 region has 13 residues. DNA of the CDR3: TGTGCCAGCAGCCCCCGACTAGCGAATGAGCAGTTCTTC. Translating it yields CASSPRLANEQFF.

This clonotype was observed a handful of times. The rearrangement uses TRBV12-3 or TRBV12-4 and TRBJ2-7, with 10 bases that match TRBD1. CDR3 length: 13 amino acids. Unmatched junction bases numbered 3, after V lost 6 bases and J lost 4 bases. CDR3 protein: CASSPDRGYEQYF. The CDR3 nucleotides are TGTGCCAGCAGCCCGGACAGGGGGTACGAGCAGTACTTC.

In its sample, this clonotype was seen many times. The V call is TRBV5-1, the J call TRBJ2-3, with 9 bases lining up with TRBD1. The CDR3 loop spans 17 amino acids. CDR1 SGHRS and CDR2 YFSETQ come from the germline V gene. V trimming: 4 bases; J trimming: 2 bases; junction bases outside the gene matches: 11. The CDR3: CASSLGPTGGYTDTQYF. The CDR3 nucleotides read TGCGCCAGCAGCCTGGGGCCTACAGGGGGCTACACAGATACGCAGTATTTT.

This clonotype was counted at least ten times. V gene TRBV7-9 combines with J gene TRBJ1-1; possibly TRBD1 for D (5 bases). Germline V CDR1 and CDR2: SEHNR, FQNEAQ (reference sequence). The V gene lost 5 bases and the J gene lost 5 bases, with 12 bases spanning the gap. CDR3 length: 13 amino acids. The CDR3 region has the DNA TGTGCCAGCAGCCTATCAGGGTTTACTGAAGCTTTCTTT. It yields the protein CASSLSGFTEAFF.

This clonotype was counted ten times or more. The chain links TRBV20-1 to TRBJ2-7; no clear D. This CDR3 contains 13 residues. Trimming removed 2 bases at V and 3 bases at J, with 11 bases between. Germline CDR1 reads DFQATT; CDR2 reads SNEGSKA (reference sequence). The CDR3 here is CSARSVLSYEQYF. The CDR3 bases are TGCAGTGCTAGAAGCGTCCTTAGCTACGAGCAGTACTTC.

In its sample, this clonotype was seen a few times. The chain combines TRBV15 with TRBJ1-2, with TRBD1 as a possible D gene (5 bases). This CDR3 contains 15 residues. Looked up from germline, CDR1 is LNHNV and CDR2 is YYDKDF (reference sequence). Trimming took 0 bases from V and 8 from J, leaving 16 bases between them. The DNA for the CDR3 is TGTGCCACCAGCAGAGATCTGGGGGGAGGTGAAGGCTACACCTTC. It specifies CATSRDLGGGEGYTF.

The rearrangement links TRBV11-2 to TRBJ2-5; TRBD2 matches at 13 bases. CDR3 length equals 16 residues. CDR1 and CDR2 from the germline V gene are SGHAT and FQNNGV. The J segment lost 4 bases and the V segment lost 5 bases, leaving 7 bases of the junction unmatched. The CDR3 spells CASSRLAGGRGETQYF. The DNA for the CDR3 is TGTGCCAGCAGCCGACTAGCGGGGGGAAGAGGAGAGACCCAGTACTTC.

This clonotype was counted only a few times. This CDR3 is CASSYIQGEGNYGYTF. In DNA, the CDR3 is TGTGCCAGCAGTTACATACAGGGGGAGGGTAACTATGGCTACACCTTC. The chain is built from TRBV6-6 and TRBJ1-2; TRBD1 matches at 8 bases. The CDR3 loop spans 16 amino acids. V gave up 2 bases and J gave up 1 base; unmatched junction bases: 6. CDR1 and CDR2 (germline): MNHNY, SVGAGI (reference sequence).

A few counts support this clonotype. This sequence joins TRBV6-5 and TRBJ1-1; D is uncertain. The CDR3 totals 12 residues. Germline loops: CDR1 MNHEY, CDR2 SVGAGI. V lost 6 bases and J 1 base, leaving 6 bases between the germline ends. The CDR3 loop is CASRDWNTEAFF. The CDR3 region has the DNA TGTGCCAGCAGGGACTGGAACACTGAAGCTTTCTTT.

The chain has TRBV7-2 and TRBJ2-1; the match to TRBD2 covers 11 bases. V lost 3 bases, J lost 4 bases, and 5 bases stayed unmatched. Germline loops: CDR1 SGHTA, CDR2 FQGNSA. The CDR3 consists of 16 residues. The CDR3 protein is CASSLGGTSGYNEQFF. For the CDR3, the DNA is TGTGCCAGCAGCTTGGGAGGGACTAGCGGATACAATGAGCAGTTCTTC.

The chain combines TRBV5-1 with TRBJ1-1; no clear D. Germline V CDR1 and CDR2: SGHRS, YFSETQ. The CDR3 spans 16 residues. V lost 2 bases and J 1 base, leaving 15 bases between the germline ends. CDR3 residues: CASSLTRTAWNTEAFF. The CDR3 coding sequence is TGCGCCAGCAGCTTAACCCGGACGGCTTGGAACACTGAAGCTTTCTTT.

This clonotype showed up just a few times. The chain joins TRBV18 to TRBJ2-5; 14 nucleotides match TRBD2. Germline V gene lookup returns CDR1 KGHSH and CDR2 LQKENI. This CDR3 is 19 amino acids long. V lost 3 bases and J lost 1; bases outside the gene matches: 10. CDR3 sequence reads: CASSPFEGLAGGLQETQYF. For the CDR3, the DNA is TGTGCCAGCTCACCTTTCGAAGGACTAGCGGGGGGTCTCCAAGAGACCCAGTACTTC.

The chain has TRBV7-9 and TRBJ1-5; D not resolved. Germline V CDR1 and CDR2: SEHNR, FQNEAQ (reference sequence). CDR3 length: 13 residues. V dropped 5 bases and J dropped 3 bases, with 8 bases sitting between them. CDR3 in amino acids: CASSPNVNQPQHF. For the CDR3, the DNA is TGTGCCAGCAGCCCGAACGTCAATCAGCCCCAGCATTTT.

This clonotype showed up just a few times. This sequence joins TRBV5-4 and TRBJ2-5; 13 bases line up with TRBD2. The CDR3 totals 16 residues. V trimming: 0 bases; J trimming: 3 bases; junction bases outside the gene matches: 2. Per the germline V gene, CDR1 is SGHNT and CDR2 is YYREEE (reference sequence). The CDR3 loop reads CASSLGLAGGEETQYF. The CDR3 DNA is TGTGCCAGCAGCTTGGGACTAGCGGGGGGCGAAGAGACCCAGTACTTC.

This clonotype was seen only a few times. This sequence joins TRBV6-2 or TRBV6-3 and TRBJ2-2, with D possibly matching TRBD2 (5 bases). Germline V gene sequence: CDR1 MNHEY, CDR2 SVGEGT. The length of the CDR3 is 16 residues. With 8 bases removed from V and 5 bases from J, the gap between germline ends came to 21 bases. For the CDR3, the DNA is TGTGCCAGCCGAGATGGGGAGCGGAGAGAAACCGGGGAGCTGTTTTTT. It encodes CASRDGERRETGELFF.

J is TRBJ1-1 and V is TRBV5-6; no definite D call. This CDR3 region has 12 residues. V was cut by 2 bases and J by 10 bases, with 12 bases left in between. Germline values: CDR1 SGHDT, CDR2 YYEEEE. The CDR3, as DNA: TGTGCCAGCAGCTTAAATAAGCTGGTAGCTTTCTTT. It yields the protein CASSLNKLVAFF.